One sample yielded the 23 T cell receptor beta chains listed below, sequenced in a study of shared clonotypes between healthy human individuals. Some clones are missing from TCRdb's copy, which holds only in-frame ones; the method was immunoSEQ multiplex PCR. This sample has roughly 320,000 clones; around 90% occur once, and the top ten carry about 16%. Sequencing was carried out using memory CD8+ T cells sorted from blood. Subset in this sample: CD45RO+ cells pooled with CCR7-negative TemRA cells. These receptors all stem from a man younger than 35 in good health.

The CDR3 DNA is TGCGCCAGCAGCCCAGCATACCAGGGCAGACCGAACACTGAAGCTTTCTTT. Residues: CASSPAYQGRPNTEAFF. The chain is built from TRBV5-1 and TRBJ1-1, with D possibly being TRBD1 (5 bases). CDR1 is SGHRS, CDR2 YFSETQ, per germline. The germline V and J ends were trimmed by 4 bases and 1 base, with 20 bases remaining between them. The CDR3 is 17 residues long.

The chain joins TRBV4-1 to TRBJ2-5; 7 nucleotides agree with TRBD1. Germline V gene lookup returns CDR1 MGHRA and CDR2 YSYEKL. V gave up 6 bases and J gave up 4 bases; unmatched junction bases: 2. This CDR3 contains 12 residues. The CDR3 DNA reads as TGCGCCAGCAGGAACAGGGGAGAGACCCAGTACTTC. This codes for CASRNRGETQYF.

The V gene is TRBV7-8, the J gene TRBJ2-7; tentatively, D is TRBD2 (5 bases). Trimming took off 5 bases at V and 1 base at J, with 33 bases between the two ends. This CDR3 has 21 amino acids. The V gene's germline CDR1 is SGHVS and CDR2 FQNEAQ. The CDR3 coding sequence is TGTGCCAGCAGCCTTCCCACTCCCCAGCGGCAATTTGAGATGACATCCTACGAGCAGTACTTC. Its translation: CASSLPTPQRQFEMTSYEQYF.

The CDR3: CASSPGGGHYEQYF. CDR3 DNA sequence: TGTGCCAGCAGCCCCGGGGGGGGGCACTACGAGCAGTACTTC. The genes are TRBV7-9 and TRBJ2-7; TRBD2 matches at 8 bases. The CDR3 spans 14 residues. Germline assignment: CDR1 SEHNR and CDR2 FQNEAQ (reference sequence). With V trimmed by 5 bases and J by 3 bases, 6 bases remained unmatched. The variable domain in full, with the rest retrieved from reference TRBV7-9 and TRBJ2-7, is DTGVSQNPRHKITKRGQNVTFRCDPISEHNRLYWYRQTLGQGPEFLTYFQNEAQLEKSRLLSDRFSAERPKGSFSTLEIQRTEQGDSAMYLCASSPGGGHYEQYFGPGTRLTVT.

This chain uses TRBV4-1 with TRBJ2-1; D gene uncertain. Trimming cost V 0 bases and J 8 bases, with 20 bases left between them. CDR1 and CDR2 (germline): MGHRA, YSYEKL. The CDR3 is 17 amino acids. CDR3 in amino acids: CASSQDFVSQAFDEQFF. CDR3 nucleotide sequence: TGCGCCAGCAGCCAAGATTTCGTGTCGCAGGCCTTCGATGAGCAGTTCTTC.

DNA for the CDR3: TGTGCCAGCAGCCTGGGACTGTGGCAGTTCTTC. It translates to CASSLGLWQFF. This chain links TRBV7-2 with TRBJ2-1; tentative D call: TRBD2 (6 bases). Germline V CDR1 and CDR2: SGHTA, FQGNSA. Deletions cut 5 bases from V and 12 bases from J, with 11 bases between. The CDR3 length is 11 residues.

V usage is TRBV7-9 and J usage is TRBJ1-2, with 7 bases lining up with TRBD1. The J segment lost 1 base and the V segment lost 6 bases, leaving 8 bases of the junction unmatched. CDR3 length: 15 amino acids. Germline CDR1 is SEHNR and CDR2 is FQNEAQ (reference sequence). The CDR3 sequence: CASSYLQGVNYGYTF. CDR3 nucleotides: TGTGCCAGCAGTTATCTCCAGGGGGTTAACTATGGCTACACCTTC.

V usage is TRBV5-6 and J usage is TRBJ2-3; 9 bases are shared with TRBD2. This CDR3 contains 17 residues. With 2 bases clipped from V and 2 bases from J, the junction kept 9 bases outside the gene matches. CDR1 and CDR2 from the germline V gene are SGHDT and YYEEEE. CDR3 sequence reads: CASSFQMTSGFTDTQYF. CDR3 bases: TGTGCCAGCAGCTTCCAAATGACTAGCGGATTCACAGATACGCAGTATTTT. Drawing the rest from reference TRBV5-6 and TRBJ2-3, the complete variable domain is DAGVTQSPTHLIKTRGQQVTLRCSPKSGHDTVSWYQQALGQGPQFIFQYYEEEERQRGNFPDRFSGHQFPNYSSELNVNALLLGDSALYLCASSFQMTSGFTDTQYFGPGTRLTVL.

This chain connects TRBV5-1 to TRBJ2-1; 9 nucleotides agree with TRBD2. CDR1 is SGHRS, CDR2 YFSETQ, per germline. The CDR3 has 15 amino acids. After removal of 4 bases from V and 10 bases from J, the junction contained 12 bases not matched to a gene. CDR3 sequence (DNA): TGCGCCAGCAGCCCAACTCCGGGACTAGCAACCGAGCAGTTCTTC. Its translation is CASSPTPGLATEQFF.

This chain uses TRBV5-6 with TRBJ1-2; 9 nucleotides line up with TRBD1. This CDR3 comprises 15 residues. V gave up 3 bases and J gave up 2 bases; unmatched junction bases: 5. From germline, CDR1 is SGHDT and CDR2 YYEEEE. The CDR3 reads CASSWEGTGNYGYTF. Written as DNA, the CDR3 is TGTGCCAGCAGCTGGGAAGGGACAGGGAACTATGGCTACACCTTC.

Many counts were recorded for this clone. V and J are TRBV7-9 and TRBJ2-1, with TRBD2 matching 8 bases. V was clipped by 8 bases and J by 3 bases; unmatched bases: 6. This CDR3 is 14 amino acids long. Per the germline V gene, CDR1 is SEHNR and CDR2 is FQNEAQ (reference sequence). The CDR3 nucleotides are TGTGCCAGCTTGGGAACTAGCGGCTACAATGAGCAGTTCTTC. Encoded protein: CASLGTSGYNEQFF.

The J gene is TRBJ2-7, the V gene TRBV4-1; D ambiguous. With 1 base removed from V and 3 bases from J, the gap between germline ends came to 13 bases. Germline loops: CDR1 MGHRA, CDR2 YSYEKL. The CDR3 is made up of 15 amino acids. CDR3: CASSQVIVSDYEQYF. The DNA of the CDR3 is TGCGCCAGCAGCCAAGTCATTGTTAGTGACTACGAGCAGTACTTC.

The rearrangement uses TRBV29-1 and TRBJ2-7; weak D call: TRBD2 (6 bases). The ends were cut back, 5 bases at V and 2 bases at J, with 13 bases in the middle. The CDR3 loop spans 13 amino acids. CDR1 is SQVTM, CDR2 ANQGSEA, per germline. DNA of the CDR3: TGCAGCGTTCGGAAGGCGGGGACCTACGAGCAGTACTTC. It translates to CSVRKAGTYEQYF.

J is TRBJ2-7 and V is TRBV4-1, with D maybe TRBD2 (5 bases). CDR3 length equals 15 residues. In germline, CDR1 is MGHRA, CDR2 YSYEKL. The ends were cut back, 2 bases at V and 0 bases at J, with 11 bases in the middle. The CDR3 reads CASSQSFLASYEQYF. The CDR3 DNA follows: TGCGCCAGCAGCCAATCTTTCCTAGCCTCCTACGAGCAGTACTTC.

The V gene is TRBV6-5, the J gene TRBJ2-2, with no clear D. Per germline, CDR1 MNHEY and CDR2 SVGAGI. This CDR3 has 15 amino acids. Trimming stripped 0 bases from V and 5 bases from J, with 10 bases between. The CDR3 protein is CASSYSGFWTGELFF. CDR3 nucleotides: TGTGCCAGCAGTTACTCTGGGTTTTGGACCGGGGAGCTGTTTTTT.

This chain links TRBV5-1 with TRBJ2-7; the D is unclear. Trimming shortened V by 4 bases and J by 1 base, and 9 bases separated the two germline ends. CDR1 is SGHRS, CDR2 YFSETQ, per germline. The CDR3 has 13 amino acids. The CDR3 coding sequence is TGCGCCAGCAGCGAATTCAGATCCTACGAGCAGTACTTC. Its translation is CASSEFRSYEQYF.

This sequence joins TRBV4-1 and TRBJ2-4; D perhaps matches TRBD1 (5 bases). The CDR3 totals 17 residues. Per the germline V gene, CDR1 is MGHRA and CDR2 is YSYEKL. V was shortened by 4 bases and J by 0 bases, with 16 bases between the two germline ends. Here the CDR3 reads CASSPELGVLAKNIQYF. DNA of the CDR3: TGCGCCAGCAGCCCCGAGTTAGGGGTCTTAGCCAAAAACATTCAGTACTTC.

The chain links TRBV13 to TRBJ2-3; TRBD2 might be the D (6 bases). The V end lost 4 bases, the J end lost 4 bases, and 15 bases lay between the germline ends. Looked up from germline, CDR1 is PRHDT and CDR2 is FYEKMQ (reference sequence). The CDR3 is 15 residues long. CDR3 sequence: CASSSAGSSADTQYF. DNA for the CDR3: TGTGCCAGCAGCTCCGCCGGGAGCTCGGCAGATACGCAGTATTTT.

In DNA form, the CDR3 reads TGTGCCAGCCAAACGACAGGGGGGTACGAAAAACTGTTTTTT. As protein: CASQTTGGYEKLFF. This chain joins TRBV25-1 and TRBJ1-4, with 9 bases aligning to TRBD1. Germline V gene data show CDR1 as MGHDK and CDR2 as SYGVNS. The V gene end was trimmed by 8 bases and the J gene end by 8 bases; junction bases not matched to a gene: 9. The CDR3 length is 14 residues.

The chain combines TRBV2 with TRBJ2-5; 8 positions match TRBD2. CDR3 size: 16 residues. Trimming took 4 bases from V and 5 from J; bases not matched to a gene: 12. The germline V gene has CDR1 SNHLY and CDR2 FYNNEI. CDR3 coding DNA: TGTGCCAGCAGTGGGGGAGAGCGGGAGATAGATGAGACCCAGTACTTC. Amino acids: CASSGGEREIDETQYF.

This rearrangement joins TRBV5-6 to TRBJ1-2; TRBD1 aligns across 7 bases. Germline values: CDR1 SGHDT, CDR2 YYEEEE. The V segment lost 4 bases and the J segment 0 bases; nucleotides outside the gene matches: 3. This CDR3 region has 14 residues. CDR3 sequence reads: CASSGGQSNYGYTF. The CDR3, as DNA: TGTGCCAGCAGCGGGGGACAGTCTAACTATGGCTACACCTTC.

The chain couples TRBV7-6 to TRBJ2-7, with D possibly being TRBD1 (5 bases). V gave up 2 bases and J gave up 2 bases, with 10 bases separating them. CDR1 is SGHVS, CDR2 FNYEAQ, per germline. The CDR3 totals 14 residues. The DNA for the CDR3 is TGTGCCAGCAGCTTAAGGCAGGGAACCTACGAGCAGTACTTC. Translating it yields CASSLRQGTYEQYF. Together with reference TRBV7-6 and TRBJ2-7, the CDR3 gives the full variable domain: GAGVSQSPRYKVTKRGQDVALRCDPISGHVSLYWYRQALGQGPEFLTYFNYEAQQDKSGLPNDRFSAERPEGSISTLTIQRTEQRDSAMYRCASSLRQGTYEQYFGPGTRLTVT.

The V call is TRBV7-6, the J call TRBJ2-5; TRBD2 matches 10 bases. V dropped 7 bases and J dropped 4; count of bases not matched to a gene: 15. The CDR3 runs to 17 residues. Germline lookup yields CDR1 SGHVS and CDR2 FNYEAQ. The CDR3 spells CASNPGELAGVGETQYF. CDR3 coding DNA: TGTGCCAGCAACCCCGGCGAGCTAGCGGGAGTTGGAGAGACCCAGTACTTC. The variable domain in full, completed from reference TRBV7-6 and TRBJ2-5, reads GAGVSQSPRYKVTKRGQDVALRCDPISGHVSLYWYRQALGQGPEFLTYFNYEAQQDKSGLPNDRFSAERPEGSISTLTIQRTEQRDSAMYRCASNPGELAGVGETQYFGPGTRLLVL.